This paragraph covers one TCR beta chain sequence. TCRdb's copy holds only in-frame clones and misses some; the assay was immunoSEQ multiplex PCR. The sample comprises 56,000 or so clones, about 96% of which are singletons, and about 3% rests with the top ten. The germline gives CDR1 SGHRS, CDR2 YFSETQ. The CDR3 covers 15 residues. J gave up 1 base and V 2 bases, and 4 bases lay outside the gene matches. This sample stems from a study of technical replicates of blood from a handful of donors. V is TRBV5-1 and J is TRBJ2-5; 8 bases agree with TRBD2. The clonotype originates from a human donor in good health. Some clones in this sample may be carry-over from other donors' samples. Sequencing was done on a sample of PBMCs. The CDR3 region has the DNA TGCGCCAGCAGCTTCACTAGCGGCCTCCAAGAGACCCAGTACTTC. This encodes CASSFTSGLQETQYF.